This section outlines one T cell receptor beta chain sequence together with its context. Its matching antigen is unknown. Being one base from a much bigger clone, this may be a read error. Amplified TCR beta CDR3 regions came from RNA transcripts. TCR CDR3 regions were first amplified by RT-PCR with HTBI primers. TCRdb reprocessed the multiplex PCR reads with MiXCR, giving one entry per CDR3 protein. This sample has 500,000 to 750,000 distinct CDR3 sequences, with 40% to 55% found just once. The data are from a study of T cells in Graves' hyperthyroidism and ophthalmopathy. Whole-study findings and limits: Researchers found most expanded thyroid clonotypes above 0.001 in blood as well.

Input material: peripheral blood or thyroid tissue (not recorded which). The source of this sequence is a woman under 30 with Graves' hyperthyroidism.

The chain's CDR3 is CASSQGRAVYGAFF. The CDR3 DNA is TGTGCCAGCAGCCAAGGGAGGGCTGTCTATGGGGCTTTCTTT. The chain combines TRBV7-2 with TRBJ1-1; no clear D. This CDR3 has 14 amino acids. Per germline, CDR1 SGHTA and CDR2 FQGNSA. V gave up 5 bases and J gave up 11 bases, with 21 bases separating them.